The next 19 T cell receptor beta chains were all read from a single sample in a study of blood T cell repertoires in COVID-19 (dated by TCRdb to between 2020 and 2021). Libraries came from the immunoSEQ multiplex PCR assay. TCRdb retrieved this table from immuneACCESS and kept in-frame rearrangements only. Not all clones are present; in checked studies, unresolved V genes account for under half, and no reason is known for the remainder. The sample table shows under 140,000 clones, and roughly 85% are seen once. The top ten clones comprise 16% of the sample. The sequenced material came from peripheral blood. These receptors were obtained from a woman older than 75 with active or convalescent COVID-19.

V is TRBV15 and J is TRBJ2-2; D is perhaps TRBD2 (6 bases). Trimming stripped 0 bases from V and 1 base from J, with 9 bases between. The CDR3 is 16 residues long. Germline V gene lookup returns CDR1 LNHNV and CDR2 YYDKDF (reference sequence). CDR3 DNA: TGTGCCACCAGCAGAGATCTGGGGGGGAACACCGGGGAGCTGTTTTTT. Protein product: CATSRDLGGNTGELFF.

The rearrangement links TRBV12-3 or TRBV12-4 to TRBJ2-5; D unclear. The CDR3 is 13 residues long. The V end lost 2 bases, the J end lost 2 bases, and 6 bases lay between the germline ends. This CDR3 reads CASSLLAQETQYF. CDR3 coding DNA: TGTGCCAGCAGTTTATTGGCTCAAGAGACCCAGTACTTC.

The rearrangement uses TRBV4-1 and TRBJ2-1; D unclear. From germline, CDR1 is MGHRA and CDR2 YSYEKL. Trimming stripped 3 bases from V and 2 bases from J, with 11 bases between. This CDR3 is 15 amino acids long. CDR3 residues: CASSHRPVPYNEQFF. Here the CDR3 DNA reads TGCGCCAGCAGCCATCGTCCGGTCCCCTACAATGAGCAGTTCTTC.

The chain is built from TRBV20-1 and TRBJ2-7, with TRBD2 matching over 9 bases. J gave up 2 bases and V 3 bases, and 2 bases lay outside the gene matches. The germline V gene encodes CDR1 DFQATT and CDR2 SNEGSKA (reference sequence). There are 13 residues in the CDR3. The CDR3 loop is CSASSGGTYEQYF. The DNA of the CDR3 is TGCAGTGCTAGTAGCGGGGGTACCTACGAGCAGTACTTC.

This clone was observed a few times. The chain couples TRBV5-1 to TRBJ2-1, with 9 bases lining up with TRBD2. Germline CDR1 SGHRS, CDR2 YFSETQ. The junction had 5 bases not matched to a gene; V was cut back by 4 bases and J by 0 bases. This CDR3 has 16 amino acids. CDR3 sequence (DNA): TGCGCCAGCAGCACTTTTAGCGGGAGCTCCTACAATGAGCAGTTCTTC. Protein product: CASSTFSGSSYNEQFF.

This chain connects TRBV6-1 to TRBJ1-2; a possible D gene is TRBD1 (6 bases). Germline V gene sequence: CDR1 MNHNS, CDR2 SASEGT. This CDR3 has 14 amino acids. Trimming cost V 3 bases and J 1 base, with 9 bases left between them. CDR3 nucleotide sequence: TGTGCCAGCAGTGATCGGACAGATAACTATGGCTACACCTTC. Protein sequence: CASSDRTDNYGYTF.

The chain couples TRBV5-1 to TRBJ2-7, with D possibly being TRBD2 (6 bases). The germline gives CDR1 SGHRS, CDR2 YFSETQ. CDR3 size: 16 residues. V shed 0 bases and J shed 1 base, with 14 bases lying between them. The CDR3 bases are TGCGCCAGCAGCTTGGTCTCGGGAGTGGATTCCTACGAGCAGTACTTC. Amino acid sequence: CASSLVSGVDSYEQYF.

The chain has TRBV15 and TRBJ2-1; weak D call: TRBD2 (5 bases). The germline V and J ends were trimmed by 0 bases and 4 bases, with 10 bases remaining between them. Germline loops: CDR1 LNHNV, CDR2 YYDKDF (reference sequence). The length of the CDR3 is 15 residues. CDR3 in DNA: TGTGCCACCAGCAGAGAAATCAGCGGATACAATGAGCAGTTCTTC. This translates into CATSREISGYNEQFF.

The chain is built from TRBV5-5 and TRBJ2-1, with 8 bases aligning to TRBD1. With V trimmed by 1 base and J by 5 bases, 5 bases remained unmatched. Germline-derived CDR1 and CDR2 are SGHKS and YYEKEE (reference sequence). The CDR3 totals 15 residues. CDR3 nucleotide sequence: TGTGCCAGCAGCTTGAGACAGGGGATTCACAATGAGCAGTTCTTC. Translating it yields CASSLRQGIHNEQFF. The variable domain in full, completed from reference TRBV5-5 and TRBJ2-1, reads DAGVTQSPTHLIKTRGQQVTLRCSPISGHKSVSWYQQVLGQGPQFIFQYYEKEERGRGNFPDRFSARQFPNYSSELNVNALLLGDSALYLCASSLRQGIHNEQFFGPGTRLTVL.

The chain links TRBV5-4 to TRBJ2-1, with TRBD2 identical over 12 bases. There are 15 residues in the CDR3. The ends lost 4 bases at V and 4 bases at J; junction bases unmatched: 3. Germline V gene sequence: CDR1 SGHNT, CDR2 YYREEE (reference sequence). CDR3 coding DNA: TGTGCCAGCAGCACGACTAGCGGGGGATACAATGAGCAGTTCTTC. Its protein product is CASSTTSGGYNEQFF.

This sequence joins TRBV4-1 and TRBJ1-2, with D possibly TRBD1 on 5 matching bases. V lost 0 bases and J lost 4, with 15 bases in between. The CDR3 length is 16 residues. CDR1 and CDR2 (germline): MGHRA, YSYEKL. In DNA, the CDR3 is TGCGCCAGCAGCCAAGATATGTGGCGACAGTCCTATGGCTACACCTTC. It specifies CASSQDMWRQSYGYTF.

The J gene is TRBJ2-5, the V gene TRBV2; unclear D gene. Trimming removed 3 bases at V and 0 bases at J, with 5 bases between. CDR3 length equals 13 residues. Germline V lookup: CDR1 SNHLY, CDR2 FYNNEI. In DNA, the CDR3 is TGTGCCAGCAGTGAGGGCTACCAAGAGACCCAGTACTTC. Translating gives CASSEGYQETQYF.

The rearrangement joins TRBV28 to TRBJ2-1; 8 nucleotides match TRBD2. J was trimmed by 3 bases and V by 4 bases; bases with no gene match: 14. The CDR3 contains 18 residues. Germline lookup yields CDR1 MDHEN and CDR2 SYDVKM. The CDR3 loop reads CASSSPLGSGGNYNEQFF. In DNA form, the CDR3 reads TGTGCCAGCAGTTCGCCCTTGGGGTCGGGAGGGAACTACAATGAGCAGTTCTTC.

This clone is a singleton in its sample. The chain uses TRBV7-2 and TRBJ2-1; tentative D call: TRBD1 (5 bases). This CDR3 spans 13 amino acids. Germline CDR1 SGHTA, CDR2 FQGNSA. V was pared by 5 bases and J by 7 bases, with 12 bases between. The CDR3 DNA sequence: TGTGCCAGCAGCAGTCAGGGTTGGAATGAGCAGTTCTTC. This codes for CASSSQGWNEQFF.

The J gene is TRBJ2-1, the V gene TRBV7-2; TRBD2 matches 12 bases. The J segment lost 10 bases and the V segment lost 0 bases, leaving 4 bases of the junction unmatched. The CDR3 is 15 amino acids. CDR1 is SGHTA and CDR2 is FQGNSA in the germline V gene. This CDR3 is CASSLASLAGGEQFF. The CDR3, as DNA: TGTGCCAGCAGCTTAGCGAGCCTAGCGGGAGGGGAGCAGTTCTTC. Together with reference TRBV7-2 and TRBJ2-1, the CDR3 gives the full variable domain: GAGVSQSPSNKVTEKGKDVELRCDPISGHTALYWYRQSLGQGLEFLIYFQGNSAPDKSGLPSDRFSAERTGGSVSTLTIQRTQQEDSAVYLCASSLASLAGGEQFFGPGTRLTVL.

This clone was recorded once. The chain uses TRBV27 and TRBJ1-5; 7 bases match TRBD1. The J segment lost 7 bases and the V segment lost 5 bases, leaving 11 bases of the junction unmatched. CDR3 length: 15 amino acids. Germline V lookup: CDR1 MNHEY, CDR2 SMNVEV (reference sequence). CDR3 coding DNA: TGTGCCAGCAGTCCCCTAGACAGGGCGGAACAGCCCCAGCATTTT. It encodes CASSPLDRAEQPQHF.

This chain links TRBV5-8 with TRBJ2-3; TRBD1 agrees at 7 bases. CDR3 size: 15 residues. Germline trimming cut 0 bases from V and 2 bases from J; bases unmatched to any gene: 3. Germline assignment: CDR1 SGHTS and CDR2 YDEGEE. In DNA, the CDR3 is TGTGCCAGCAGCTTGGGGGACAGATTCACAGATACGCAGTATTTT. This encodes CASSLGDRFTDTQYF.

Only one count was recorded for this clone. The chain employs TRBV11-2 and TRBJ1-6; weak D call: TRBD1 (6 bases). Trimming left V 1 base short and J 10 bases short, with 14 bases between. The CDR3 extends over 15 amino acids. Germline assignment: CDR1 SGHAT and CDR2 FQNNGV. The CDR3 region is CASSLATGFQSPLHF. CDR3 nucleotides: TGTGCCAGCAGCTTAGCTACAGGGTTTCAGTCACCCCTCCACTTT. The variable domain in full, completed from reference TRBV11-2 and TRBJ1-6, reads EAGVAQSPRYKIIEKRQSVAFWCNPISGHATLYWYQQILGQGPKLLIQFQNNGVVDDSQLPKDRFSAERLKGVDSTLKIQPAKLEDSAVYLCASSLATGFQSPLHFGNGTRLTVT.

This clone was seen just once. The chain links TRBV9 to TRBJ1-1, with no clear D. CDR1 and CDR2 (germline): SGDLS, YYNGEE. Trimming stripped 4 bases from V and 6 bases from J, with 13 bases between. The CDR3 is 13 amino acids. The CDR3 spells CASSPRPGPEAFF. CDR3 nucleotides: TGTGCCAGCAGCCCCCGGCCAGGTCCTGAAGCTTTCTTT.